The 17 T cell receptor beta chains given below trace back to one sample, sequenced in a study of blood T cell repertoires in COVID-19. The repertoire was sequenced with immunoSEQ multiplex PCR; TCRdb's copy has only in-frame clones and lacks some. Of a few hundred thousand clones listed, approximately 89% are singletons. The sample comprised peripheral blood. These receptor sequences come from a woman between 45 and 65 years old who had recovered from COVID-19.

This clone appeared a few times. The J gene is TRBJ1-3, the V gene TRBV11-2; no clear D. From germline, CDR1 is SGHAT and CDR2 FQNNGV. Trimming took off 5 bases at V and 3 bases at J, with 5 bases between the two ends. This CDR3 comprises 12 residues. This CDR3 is CASSVSGNTIYF. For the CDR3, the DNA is TGTGCCAGCAGCGTTAGTGGAAACACCATATATTTT.

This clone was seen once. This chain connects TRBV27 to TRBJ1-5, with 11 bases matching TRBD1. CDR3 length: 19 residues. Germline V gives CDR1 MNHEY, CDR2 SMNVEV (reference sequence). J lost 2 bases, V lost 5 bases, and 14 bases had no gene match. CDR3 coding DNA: TGTGCCAGCAGTCGGGGGGGACAGGGGGGATCCTATGGCAATCAGCCCCAGCATTTT. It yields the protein CASSRGGQGGSYGNQPQHF.

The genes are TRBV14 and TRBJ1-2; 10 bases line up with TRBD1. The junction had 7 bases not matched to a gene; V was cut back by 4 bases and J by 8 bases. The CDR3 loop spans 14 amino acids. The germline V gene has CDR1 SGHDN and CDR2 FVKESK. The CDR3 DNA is TGTGCCAGCAGCCCGGGACAGGGGATTTTGGGCTACACCTTC. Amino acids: CASSPGQGILGYTF.

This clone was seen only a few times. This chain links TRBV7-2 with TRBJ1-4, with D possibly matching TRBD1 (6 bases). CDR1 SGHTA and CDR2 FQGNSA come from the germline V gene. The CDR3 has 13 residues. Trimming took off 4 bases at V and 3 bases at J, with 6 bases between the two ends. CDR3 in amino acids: CASSSGANEKLFF. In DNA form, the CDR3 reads TGTGCCAGCAGCTCAGGGGCTAATGAAAAACTGTTTTTT. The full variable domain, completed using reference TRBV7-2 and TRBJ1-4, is GAGVSQSPSNKVTEKGKDVELRCDPISGHTALYWYRQSLGQGLEFLIYFQGNSAPDKSGLPSDRFSAERTGGSVSTLTIQRTQQEDSAVYLCASSSGANEKLFFGSGTQLSVL.

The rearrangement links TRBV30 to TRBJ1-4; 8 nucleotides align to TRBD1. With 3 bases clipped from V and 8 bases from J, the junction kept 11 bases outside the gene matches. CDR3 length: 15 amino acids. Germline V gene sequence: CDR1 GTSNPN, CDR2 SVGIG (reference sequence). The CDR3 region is CAWSRTGTGGEKLFF. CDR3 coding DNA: TGTGCCTGGAGCCGCACCGGGACAGGAGGAGAAAAACTGTTTTTT. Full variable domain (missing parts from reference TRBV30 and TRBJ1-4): SQTIHQWPATLVQPVGSPLSLECTVEGTSNPNLYWYRQAAGRGLQLLFYSVGIGQISSEVPQNLSASRPQDRQFILSSKKLLLSDSGFYLCAWSRTGTGGEKLFFGSGTQLSVL.

As DNA, the CDR3 is TGTGCCAGCAGTTTAAACGACAGGCCGAACACTGAAGCTTTCTTT. This sequence encodes CASSLNDRPNTEAFF. The V and J genes are TRBV27 and TRBJ1-1; weak D call: TRBD1 (6 bases). The CDR3 extends over 15 amino acids. Germline values: CDR1 MNHEY, CDR2 SMNVEV (reference sequence). Trimming left V 2 bases short and J 1 base short, with 11 bases between.

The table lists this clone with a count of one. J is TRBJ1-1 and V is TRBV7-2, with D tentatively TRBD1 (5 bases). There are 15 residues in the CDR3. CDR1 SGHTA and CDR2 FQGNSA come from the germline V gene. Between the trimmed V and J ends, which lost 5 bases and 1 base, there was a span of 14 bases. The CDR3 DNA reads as TGTGCCAGCAGCCTAAGCTCGGGGGGGAACACTGAAGCTTTCTTT. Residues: CASSLSSGGNTEAFF.

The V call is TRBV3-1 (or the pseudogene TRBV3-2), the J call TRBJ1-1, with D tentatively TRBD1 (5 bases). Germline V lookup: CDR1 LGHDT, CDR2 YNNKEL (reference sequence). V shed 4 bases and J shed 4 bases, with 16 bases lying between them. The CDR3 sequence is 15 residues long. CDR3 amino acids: CASSPSGTLGTEAFF. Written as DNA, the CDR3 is TGTGCCAGCAGCCCTTCCGGGACTTTGGGCACTGAAGCTTTCTTT.

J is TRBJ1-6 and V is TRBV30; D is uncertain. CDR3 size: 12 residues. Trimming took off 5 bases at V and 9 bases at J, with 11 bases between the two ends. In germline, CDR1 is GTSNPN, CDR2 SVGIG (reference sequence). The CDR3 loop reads CAWGRTGSPLHF. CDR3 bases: TGTGCCTGGGGACGAACGGGTTCACCCCTCCACTTT.

CDR3 region: CATSLSNYGYTF. As DNA, the CDR3 is TGTGCCACCAGCCTATCTAACTATGGCTACACCTTC. This sequence joins TRBV15 and TRBJ1-2; D is ambiguous. V was pared by 5 bases and J by 0 bases, with 4 bases between. Germline V gene data show CDR1 as LNHNV and CDR2 as YYDKDF (reference sequence). The CDR3 has 12 amino acids.

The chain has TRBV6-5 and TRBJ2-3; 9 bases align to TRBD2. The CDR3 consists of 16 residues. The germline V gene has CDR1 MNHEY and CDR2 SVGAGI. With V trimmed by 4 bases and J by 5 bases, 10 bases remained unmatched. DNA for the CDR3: TGTGCCAGCAGTTTAGCGGGGGAGTCAAGTCGAGATACGCAGTATTTT. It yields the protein CASSLAGESSRDTQYF.

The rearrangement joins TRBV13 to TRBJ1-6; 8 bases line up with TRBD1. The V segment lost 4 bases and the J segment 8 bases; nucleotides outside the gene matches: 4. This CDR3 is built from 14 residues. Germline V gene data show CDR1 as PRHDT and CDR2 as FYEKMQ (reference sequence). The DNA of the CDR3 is TGTGCCAGCAGCTCCGGACAGGGATATTCACCCCTCCACTTT. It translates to CASSSGQGYSPLHF.

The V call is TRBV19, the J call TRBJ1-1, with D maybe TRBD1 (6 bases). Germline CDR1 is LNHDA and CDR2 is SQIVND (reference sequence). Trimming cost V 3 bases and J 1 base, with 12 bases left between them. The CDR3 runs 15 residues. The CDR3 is CASSIPAGANTEAFF. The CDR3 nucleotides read TGTGCCAGTAGTATTCCGGCAGGGGCGAACACTGAAGCTTTCTTT.

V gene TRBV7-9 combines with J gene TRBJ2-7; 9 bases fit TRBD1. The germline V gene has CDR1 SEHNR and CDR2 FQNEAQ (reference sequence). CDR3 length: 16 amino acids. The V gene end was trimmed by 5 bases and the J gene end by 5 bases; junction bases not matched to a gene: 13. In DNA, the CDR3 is TGTGCCAGCAGCAGAACACGGGACAGGGAGGTCCACGAGCAGTACTTC. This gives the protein CASSRTRDREVHEQYF.

The DNA of the CDR3 is TGTGCCAGCAGCCGTAACTTAGCGGTACAAGAGACCCAGTACTTC. As protein: CASSRNLAVQETQYF. V usage is TRBV7-8 and J usage is TRBJ2-5; maybe TRBD2 (6 bases). CDR1 is SGHVS, CDR2 FQNEAQ, per germline. Trimming shortened V by 5 bases and J by 2 bases, and 15 bases separated the two germline ends. The CDR3 runs 15 residues.

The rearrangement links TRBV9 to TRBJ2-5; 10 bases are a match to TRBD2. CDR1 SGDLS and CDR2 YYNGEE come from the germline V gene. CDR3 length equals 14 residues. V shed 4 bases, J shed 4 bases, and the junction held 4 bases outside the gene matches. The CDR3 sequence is CASSLAGAAETQYF. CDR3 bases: TGTGCCAGCAGCCTAGCGGGAGCGGCAGAGACCCAGTACTTC.

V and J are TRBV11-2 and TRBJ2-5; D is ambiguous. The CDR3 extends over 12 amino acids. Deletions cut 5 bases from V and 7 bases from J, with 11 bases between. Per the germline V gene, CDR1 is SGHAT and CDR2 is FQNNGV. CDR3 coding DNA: TGTGCCAGCAGCCGAGACGCTAGGACCCAGTACTTC. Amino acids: CASSRDARTQYF.